This T cell receptor (beta chain) originates from a study of blood T cell repertoires in COVID-19. The overall study: The United States, Italy and Spain supplied acute and convalescent COVID-19 samples. PBMCs, B-cell-depleted T cells, or T cells provided the cDNA or gDNA that made up the material.

The germline V gene encodes CDR1 LNHNV and CDR2 YYDKDF (reference sequence). The germline V and J ends were trimmed by 0 bases and 3 bases, with 11 bases remaining between them. The CDR3 spans 15 residues. How the authors handled the data: Researchers report that nucleated cell counts were estimated from reference gene primer amplification. Profiling relied on immunoSEQ multiplex PCR, and the TCRdb table lists in-frame clones only, not all of them. That table gives V, J and clone size, and the DNA gave D and trimming. The sample has over 120,000 clones, approximately 82% seen once. Sequencing was performed on peripheral blood. This chain uses TRBV15 with TRBJ1-1; weak D call: TRBD1 (5 bases). This TCR came from a man between 60 and 75 years old with active or convalescent COVID-19. Here the CDR3 reads CATSRDVNRYTEAFF. CDR3 DNA: TGTGCCACCAGCAGAGATGTGAACAGGTACACTGAAGCTTTCTTT.